Reported below is one T cell receptor (beta chain). Its specificity is unknown. This CDR3 is built from 16 residues. Germline values: CDR1 MNHEY, CDR2 SVGEGT. V lost 7 bases and J 1 base, leaving 20 bases between the germline ends. TCRdb re-called the 5' RACE reads through MiXCR, storing one row per CDR3 protein. Seen here are about 350,000 distinct CDR3 sequences, approximately 22% observed once, and the top ten hold about an eighth. These data are taken from a study of CD8 T cells in ankylosing spondylitis. Study outcomes and limitations: Disease-linked clones reportedly concentrated significantly in matched ankylosing spondylitis synovial fluid. Certain motif variants had earlier been reported in reactive arthritis synovial fluid and blood.

The sequenced sample was blood, either unsorted or a sorted T cell fraction (not recorded which). This sequence originates from a male donor with ankylosing spondylitis or in good health (not recorded which). This sequence joins TRBV6-2 or TRBV6-3 and TRBJ2-7; TRBD1 might be the D (6 bases). CDR3 region: CASNFDPGTQSYEQYF. Here the CDR3 DNA reads TGTGCCAGCAACTTCGACCCCGGGACACAATCCTACGAGCAGTACTTC.